Shown below are 13 T cell receptor beta chains from a single sample sequenced in a study of OX40 agonist ivuxolimab in advanced cancers. Profiled with immunoSEQ multiplex PCR; TCRdb holds only in-frame clones, not every one. The data show approximately 54,000 clones, roughly 90% seen once. The sequences come from CD4+ or CD8+ T cells sorted from blood, collected in a trial of the OX40 agonist ivuxolimab. These receptors all stem from an adult with an advanced solid tumor such as melanoma, head and neck, liver or kidney cancer.

The gene calls are TRBV30 and TRBJ1-1; TRBD1 is a possible D gene (5 bases). The V gene's germline CDR1 is GTSNPN and CDR2 SVGIG (reference sequence). Deletions cut 4 bases from V and 0 bases from J, with 6 bases between. This CDR3 has 12 amino acids. The CDR3 sequence is CAWTGMNTEAFF. The CDR3, as DNA: TGTGCCTGGACAGGGATGAACACTGAAGCTTTCTTT.

The CDR3 region is CASSLDRDRVYGYTF. CDR3 bases: TGTGCCAGCAGCTTGGATCGGGACAGGGTCTATGGCTACACCTTC. This chain uses TRBV5-6 with TRBJ1-2, with 9 bases fitting TRBD1. The V segment lost 0 bases and the J segment 4 bases; nucleotides outside the gene matches: 4. The CDR3 loop spans 15 amino acids. Germline CDR1 and CDR2: SGHDT and YYEEEE.

The J gene is TRBJ2-1, the V gene TRBV7-6; perhaps TRBD2 as D (6 bases). The CDR3 contains 15 residues. The V and J ends lost 1 base and 0 bases respectively, with 7 bases between them. Germline CDR1 reads SGHVS; CDR2 reads FNYEAQ. The CDR3 protein is CASSLDGSSYNEQFF. In DNA form, the CDR3 reads TGTGCCAGCAGCTTAGACGGGAGCTCCTACAATGAGCAGTTCTTC.

This rearrangement joins TRBV2 to TRBJ1-5; D gene uncertain. The germline CDR1 and CDR2 sequences are SNHLY and FYNNEI. CDR3 length equals 15 residues. V gave up 6 bases and J gave up 3 bases, with 15 bases separating them. Written as DNA, the CDR3 is TGTGCCAGCAGCTTGGAACCGGACCCCAATCAGCCCCAGCATTTT. Translating gives CASSLEPDPNQPQHF. The full variable domain, rest sourced from reference TRBV2 and TRBJ1-5, is EPEVTQTPSHQVTQMGQEVILRCVPISNHLYFYWYRQILGQKVEFLVSFYNNEISEKSEIFDDQFSVERPDGSNFTLKIRSTKLEDSAMYFCASSLEPDPNQPQHFGDGTRLSIL.

J is TRBJ2-5 and V is TRBV5-1; 11 bases line up with TRBD2. CDR3 length: 16 amino acids. V gave up 0 bases and J gave up 5 bases; unmatched junction bases: 6. CDR1 and CDR2 (germline): SGHRS, YFSETQ. This CDR3 reads CASSLETSGAAETQYF. For the CDR3, the DNA is TGCGCCAGCAGCTTGGAGACTAGCGGGGCCGCCGAGACCCAGTACTTC. The variable domain in full, completed from reference TRBV5-1 and TRBJ2-5, reads KAGVTQTPRYLIKTRGQQVTLSCSPISGHRSVSWYQQTPGQGLQFLFEYFSETQRNKGNFPGRFSGRQFSNSRSEMNVSTLELGDSALYLCASSLETSGAAETQYFGPGTRLLVL.

CDR3 amino acids: CASSVLAGEETDTQYF. The CDR3 nucleotides read TGTGCCAGCAGCGTTCTGGCGGGAGAGGAGACAGATACGCAGTATTTT. J is TRBJ2-3 and V is TRBV9, with 7 bases aligning to TRBD2. Germline CDR1 reads SGDLS; CDR2 reads YYNGEE. The CDR3 length is 16 residues. Trimming at V came to 2 bases and at J to 3 bases, leaving 9 bases not matched to a gene.

V gene TRBV10-3 combines with J gene TRBJ1-2; D not certain. This CDR3 spans 12 amino acids. Trimming took off 4 bases at V and 0 bases at J, with 3 bases between the two ends. Germline V gives CDR1 ENHRY, CDR2 SYGVKD. In DNA form, the CDR3 reads TGTGCCATCAGTGGTACTAACTATGGCTACACCTTC. This codes for CAISGTNYGYTF.

The J gene is TRBJ2-7, the V gene TRBV28; D remains unclear. Looked up from germline, CDR1 is MDHEN and CDR2 is SYDVKM. Trimming took 3 bases from V and 2 from J, leaving 2 bases between them. This CDR3 is built from 11 residues. CDR3 nucleotides: TGTGCCAGCAGTTTCACCTACGAGCAGTACTTC. Its translation: CASSFTYEQYF.

The V call is TRBV2, the J call TRBJ1-1; tentative D call: TRBD1 (5 bases). The CDR3 loop spans 14 amino acids. The V gene's germline CDR1 is SNHLY and CDR2 FYNNEI. The ends were cut back, 2 bases at V and 0 bases at J, with 7 bases in the middle. The CDR3: CASSERGMNTEAFF. The CDR3 DNA reads TGTGCCAGCAGTGAAAGGGGCATGAACACTGAAGCTTTCTTT. Combining the CDR3 with reference TRBV2 and TRBJ1-1 gives the whole variable domain EPEVTQTPSHQVTQMGQEVILRCVPISNHLYFYWYRQILGQKVEFLVSFYNNEISEKSEIFDDQFSVERPDGSNFTLKIRSTKLEDSAMYFCASSERGMNTEAFFGQGTRLTVV.

The chain uses TRBV27 and TRBJ2-7, with 9 bases identical to TRBD1. The CDR3 loop spans 15 amino acids. Germline V lookup: CDR1 MNHEY, CDR2 SMNVEV (reference sequence). V trimming: 1 base; J trimming: 3 bases; junction bases outside the gene matches: 4. The CDR3 coding sequence is TGTGCCAGCAGTTTATGGACAGGGGTATACTACGAGCAGTACTTC. This encodes CASSLWTGVYYEQYF.

The V and J genes are TRBV27 and TRBJ2-1, with D hard to call. The CDR3 loop spans 14 amino acids. Germline loops: CDR1 MNHEY, CDR2 SMNVEV (reference sequence). Trimming took 3 bases from V and 8 from J, leaving 14 bases between them. CDR3 amino acids: CASSFLTPGHEQFF. The CDR3 DNA reads as TGTGCCAGCAGTTTTCTCACGCCGGGCCATGAGCAGTTCTTC.

The rearrangement joins TRBV5-4 to TRBJ1-1, with D hard to call. V was shortened by 2 bases and J by 1 base, with 3 bases between the two germline ends. Germline V gene lookup returns CDR1 SGHNT and CDR2 YYREEE (reference sequence). This CDR3 has 12 residues. The CDR3 coding sequence is TGTGCCAGCAGCTTCACGAACACTGAAGCTTTCTTT. It specifies CASSFTNTEAFF.

This clone was counted a few times. This chain uses TRBV2 with TRBJ1-6; no reliable D call. Trimming took 0 bases from V and 7 from J, leaving 4 bases between them. Germline V lookup: CDR1 SNHLY, CDR2 FYNNEI. CDR3 length: 13 residues. CDR3 DNA sequence: TGTGCCAGCAGTGAAGCAGCCAATTCACCCCTCCACTTT. This sequence encodes CASSEAANSPLHF.